Below are 30 T cell receptor beta chains sequenced from a single sample in a study of control samples from healthy donors and cancer patients. Method: immunoSEQ multiplex PCR; TCRdb's copy keeps in-frame clones and lacks some. The sample yields more than 150,000 clones, 80% to 95% seen once. The sample comprised blood. These receptors were taken from a woman aged 25 to 39 in good health.

In its sample, this clone was seen a few times. The chain uses TRBV9 and TRBJ2-1; 9 nucleotides align to TRBD1. Germline-derived CDR1 and CDR2 are SGDLS and YYNGEE. The length of the CDR3 is 17 residues. J lost 12 bases, V lost 4 bases, and 20 bases had no gene match. DNA of the CDR3: TGTGCCAGCAGCCCCCGAGGGGTTGGGGACAGGGATTTCTGGCAGTTCTTC. It translates to CASSPRGVGDRDFWQFF.

This clone appeared once. This chain connects TRBV5-1 to TRBJ2-2; 7 positions agree with TRBD1. CDR1 is SGHRS, CDR2 YFSETQ, per germline. The length of the CDR3 is 15 residues. V lost 9 bases to trimming and J lost 4 bases; unmatched junction nucleotides: 12. The CDR3 DNA reads TGCGCCACCCAGCTGGGAAGGGGGCGCACCGGGGAGCTGTTTTTT. This encodes CATQLGRGRTGELFF.

The chain carries TRBV5-1 and TRBJ1-6, with 8 positions matching TRBD1. The CDR3 extends over 19 amino acids. Losses at the gene ends were 2 bases for V and 7 bases for J; bases not matched to a gene: 17. The germline gives CDR1 SGHRS, CDR2 YFSETQ. DNA of the CDR3: TGCGCCAGCAGCTTAACAGCTCGACCCTGGACAGGGTCGAATTCACCCCTCCACTTT. Amino acids: CASSLTARPWTGSNSPLHF.

This clone was recorded once. The chain recombines TRBV6-5 with TRBJ2-7; 8 bases agree with TRBD2. The V gene's germline CDR1 is MNHEY and CDR2 SVGAGI. This CDR3 comprises 16 residues. The ends lost 2 bases at V and 3 bases at J; junction bases unmatched: 9. CDR3 sequence reads: CASSYLVTGTSYEQYF. The CDR3 bases are TGTGCCAGCAGTTACCTTGTAACCGGGACTAGCTACGAGCAGTACTTC.

This chain uses TRBV28 with TRBJ1-5; unclear D gene. The ends were cut back, 6 bases at V and 5 bases at J, with 8 bases in the middle. The germline CDR1 and CDR2 sequences are MDHEN and SYDVKM. The CDR3 loop spans 12 amino acids. CDR3 amino acids: CASSQSHQPQHF. The CDR3 coding sequence is TGTGCCAGCAGCCAATCTCATCAGCCCCAGCATTTT.

The V gene is TRBV28, the J gene TRBJ2-1; D not certain. The V gene's germline CDR1 is MDHEN and CDR2 SYDVKM. This CDR3 contains 14 residues. V lost 2 bases and J 0 bases, leaving 5 bases between the germline ends. CDR3 region: CASSLPSSYNEQFF. DNA for the CDR3: TGTGCCAGCAGTTTACCCAGCTCCTACAATGAGCAGTTCTTC.

Points on this clone: Relative to the germline gene, one junction end is altered; a read error may explain this. V is TRBV4-2 and J is TRBJ1-5, with D maybe TRBD1 (5 bases). The CDR3 is 15 amino acids. Germline loops: CDR1 LGHNA, CDR2 YNFKEQ. This chain's CDR3 is CASSQDHDSKQPQHF. DNA of the CDR3: TGTGCCAGCAGCCAAGATCATGACAGCAAACAGCCCCAGCATTTT.

J is TRBJ1-2 and V is TRBV27; 9 bases are a match to TRBD1. V lost 4 bases and J lost 8; bases outside the gene matches: 8. The length of the CDR3 is 14 residues. Germline V gene data show CDR1 as MNHEY and CDR2 as SMNVEV (reference sequence). The CDR3 DNA is TGTGCCAGCAGTTCCACCGCGGACAGGGGAGGCTACACCTTC. This codes for CASSSTADRGGYTF.

V and J are TRBV3-1 (or the pseudogene TRBV3-2) and TRBJ2-3, with TRBD2 identical over 10 bases. With 5 bases clipped from V and 5 bases from J, the junction kept 16 bases outside the gene matches. Germline CDR1 LGHDT, CDR2 YNNKEL (reference sequence). This CDR3 is 18 amino acids long. CDR3 in DNA: TGTGCCAGCAGCGTACTAGCGGGATTGGGTAGCGGCATAGATACGCAGTATTTT. This codes for CASSVLAGLGSGIDTQYF.

This chain connects TRBV10-3 to TRBJ2-5; 7 nucleotides line up with TRBD1. The CDR3 is 14 amino acids. CDR1 is ENHRY, CDR2 SYGVKD, per germline. J lost 5 bases, V lost 6 bases, and 9 bases had no gene match. The CDR3: CAISHDRVGETQYF. CDR3 in DNA: TGTGCCATCAGCCATGACAGGGTAGGGGAGACCCAGTACTTC.

The chain is built from TRBV6-6 and TRBJ1-6, with 7 bases that match TRBD1. Germline V gene sequence: CDR1 MNHNY, CDR2 SVGAGI (reference sequence). After removal of 5 bases from V and 0 bases from J, the junction contained 7 bases not matched to a gene. CDR3 length: 17 amino acids. CDR3 DNA sequence: TGTGCCAGCAGTCCCGACAGGGCGAGCTCCTATAATTCACCCCTCCACTTT. This codes for CASSPDRASSYNSPLHF.

This chain connects TRBV6-1 to TRBJ1-2; 10 nucleotides match TRBD1. With 1 base clipped from V and 8 bases from J, the junction kept 7 bases outside the gene matches. The CDR3 extends over 15 amino acids. Germline values: CDR1 MNHNS, CDR2 SASEGT. The CDR3 nucleotides read TGTGCCAGCAGTGAAGAAAGGGGACAGGGGCACGGCTACACCTTC. It specifies CASSEERGQGHGYTF.

The chain carries TRBV18 and TRBJ2-7, with 10 bases that match TRBD1. Germline-derived CDR1 and CDR2 are KGHSH and LQKENI. The J segment lost 1 base and the V segment lost 4 bases, leaving 4 bases of the junction unmatched. The length of the CDR3 is 15 residues. The CDR3 DNA is TGTGCCAGCTCACTCCCGGGACAGGGGTCCTACGAGCAGTACTTC. Amino acids: CASSLPGQGSYEQYF.

V and J are TRBV6-5 and TRBJ1-5; D remains ambiguous. The CDR3 consists of 13 residues. Germline-derived CDR1 and CDR2 are MNHEY and SVGAGI. Trimming stripped 0 bases from V and 5 bases from J, with 5 bases between. The DNA for the CDR3 is TGTGCCAGCAGTTACTCGGTGGATCAGCCCCAGCATTTT. Residues: CASSYSVDQPQHF.

The chain combines TRBV7-8 with TRBJ1-5, with D uncertain. The CDR3 spans 15 residues. In germline, CDR1 is SGHVS, CDR2 FQNEAQ. V was trimmed by 1 base and J by 7 bases, leaving 14 bases between them. CDR3 in DNA: TGTGCCAGCAGCTTAGAAGGGAGTTACCAGCAGCCCCAGCATTTT. The encoded protein is CASSLEGSYQQPQHF.

The rearrangement joins TRBV27 to TRBJ2-7; 9 positions agree with TRBD1. CDR1 is MNHEY, CDR2 SMNVEV, per germline (reference sequence). Trimming at V came to 0 bases and at J to 6 bases, leaving 3 bases not matched to a gene. This CDR3 region has 14 residues. The CDR3 loop is CASSLSGQGGEQYF. The CDR3 nucleotides are TGTGCCAGCAGTTTATCGGGACAGGGTGGCGAGCAGTACTTC.

The chain carries TRBV27 and TRBJ1-6; a possible D gene is TRBD1 (6 bases). The V and J ends lost 1 base and 6 bases respectively, with 10 bases between them. CDR1 is MNHEY and CDR2 is SMNVEV in the germline V gene (reference sequence). This CDR3 spans 15 amino acids. The CDR3 bases are TGTGCCAGCAGTTTATGGGTCAGGGGTAATTCACCCCTCCACTTT. It specifies CASSLWVRGNSPLHF.

This chain uses TRBV9 with TRBJ2-1; 13 bases line up with TRBD2. The CDR3 consists of 14 residues. V lost 3 bases and J lost 11; bases outside the gene matches: 5. Germline V lookup: CDR1 SGDLS, CDR2 YYNGEE. In DNA form, the CDR3 reads TGTGCCAGCAGCGGACTAGCGGGAGGCTCCAAGCAGTTCTTC. Translating gives CASSGLAGGSKQFF.

V gene TRBV15 combines with J gene TRBJ2-3, with D maybe TRBD2 (5 bases). The CDR3 is 15 amino acids. V gave up 3 bases and J gave up 3 bases, with 13 bases separating them. Germline V CDR1 and CDR2: LNHNV, YYDKDF (reference sequence). The CDR3, as DNA: TGTGCCACCAGCAGTCAAACGGGATGGACAGATACGCAGTATTTT. It encodes CATSSQTGWTDTQYF.

The rearrangement links TRBV10-1 to TRBJ2-1; 11 positions agree with TRBD2. Germline loops: CDR1 WNHNN, CDR2 SYGVQD (reference sequence). This CDR3 is 21 amino acids long. Unmatched junction bases numbered 15, after V lost 2 bases and J lost 0 bases. The CDR3: CASSEPPTSGIKGRSYNEQFF. The DNA for the CDR3 is TGCGCCAGCAGTGAGCCTCCGACTAGCGGGATTAAGGGGCGCTCCTACAATGAGCAGTTCTTC.

The chain is built from TRBV18 and TRBJ1-5, with D unresolved. With 4 bases removed from V and 7 bases from J, the gap between germline ends came to 14 bases. From germline, CDR1 is KGHSH and CDR2 LQKENI. CDR3 length equals 14 residues. The chain's CDR3 is CASSQTASSQPQHF. The CDR3 DNA follows: TGTGCCAGCTCACAAACGGCAAGCTCGCAGCCCCAGCATTTT. Filled out from reference TRBV18 and TRBJ1-5, the complete variable domain reads NAGVMQNPRHLVRRRGQEARLRCSPMKGHSHVYWYRQLPEEGLKFMVYLQKENIIDESGMPKERFSAEFPKEGPSILRIQQVVRGDSAAYFCASSQTASSQPQHFGDGTRLSIL.

The chain combines TRBV27 with TRBJ2-1; TRBD2 agrees at 11 bases. CDR1 MNHEY and CDR2 SMNVEV come from the germline V gene (reference sequence). V gave up 2 bases and J gave up 7 bases; unmatched junction bases: 4. The CDR3 is 15 amino acids. The CDR3 spells CASSLVAGGPNEQFF. The CDR3 DNA reads TGTGCCAGCAGTTTAGTAGCGGGAGGGCCGAATGAGCAGTTCTTC.

The rearrangement links TRBV28 to TRBJ2-7; TRBD1 is a possible D gene (6 bases). The CDR3 is made up of 11 amino acids. Deletions cut 8 bases from V and 8 bases from J, with 13 bases between. Germline values: CDR1 MDHEN, CDR2 SYDVKM. The CDR3 loop reads CASSDRYKQYF. In DNA, the CDR3 is TGTGCCAGCTCAGACAGGTATAAGCAGTACTTC.

The genes are TRBV6-6 and TRBJ1-5; 8 bases match TRBD1. The J segment lost 5 bases and the V segment lost 5 bases, leaving 17 bases of the junction unmatched. The CDR3 contains 18 residues. CDR1 and CDR2 from the germline V gene are MNHNY and SVGAGI (reference sequence). CDR3 amino acids: CASSPTRLAGTGHQPQHF. Here the CDR3 DNA reads TGTGCCAGCAGTCCTACACGGCTCGCCGGGACAGGTCATCAGCCCCAGCATTTT.

The chain combines TRBV9 with TRBJ2-3, with 8 bases aligning to TRBD2. Germline V CDR1 and CDR2: SGDLS, YYNGEE. V was clipped by 4 bases and J by 7 bases; unmatched bases: 8. The CDR3 covers 14 residues. The CDR3 is CASSSGLAGNTQYF. Written as DNA, the CDR3 is TGTGCCAGCAGCTCAGGACTAGCAGGGAATACGCAGTATTTT.

The CDR3 is CARRSHRPRGDSQPQHF. The CDR3, as DNA: TGCGCCAGACGATCCCACCGCCCCAGGGGGGACTCTCAGCCCCAGCATTTT. The chain recombines TRBV5-1 with TRBJ1-5; 7 nucleotides agree with TRBD1. The length of the CDR3 is 17 residues. The germline CDR1 and CDR2 sequences are SGHRS and YFSETQ. V shed 8 bases and J 6 bases; nucleotides not matched to a gene: 20.

The chain has TRBV6-5 and TRBJ1-2, with D possibly being TRBD1 (6 bases). Germline loops: CDR1 MNHEY, CDR2 SVGAGI. V was shortened by 5 bases and J by 8 bases, with 12 bases between the two germline ends. The CDR3 consists of 12 residues. CDR3 sequence reads: CASSPSGDGYTF. The CDR3 nucleotides read TGTGCCAGCAGTCCGTCAGGGGACGGCTACACCTTC.

This sequence joins TRBV18 and TRBJ2-3; D is tentatively TRBD1 or TRBD2 (5 bases each). CDR3 length: 14 residues. CDR1 and CDR2 from the germline V gene are KGHSH and LQKENI. V gave up 3 bases and J gave up 4 bases, with 11 bases separating them. CDR3 amino acids: CASSPTMGADTQYF. The CDR3 DNA reads as TGTGCCAGCTCACCGACTATGGGGGCAGATACGCAGTATTTT.

This chain links TRBV6-2 or TRBV6-3 with TRBJ1-5; unclear D gene. The CDR3 extends over 13 amino acids. Per germline, CDR1 MNHEY and CDR2 SVGEGT. V lost 4 bases and J 9 bases, leaving 13 bases between the germline ends. The chain's CDR3 is CASSSRADRPQHF. CDR3 bases: TGTGCCAGCAGTTCACGGGCCGATCGGCCCCAGCATTTT.

The chain recombines TRBV4-1 with TRBJ2-7; 10 nucleotides agree with TRBD1. CDR3 length: 14 residues. V was pared by 3 bases and J by 3 bases, with 2 bases of the junction left unmatched. CDR1 is MGHRA, CDR2 YSYEKL, per germline. CDR3 sequence (DNA): TGCGCCAGCAGCCAGGGACAGGGGCTCTACGAGCAGTACTTC. The encoded protein is CASSQGQGLYEQYF.